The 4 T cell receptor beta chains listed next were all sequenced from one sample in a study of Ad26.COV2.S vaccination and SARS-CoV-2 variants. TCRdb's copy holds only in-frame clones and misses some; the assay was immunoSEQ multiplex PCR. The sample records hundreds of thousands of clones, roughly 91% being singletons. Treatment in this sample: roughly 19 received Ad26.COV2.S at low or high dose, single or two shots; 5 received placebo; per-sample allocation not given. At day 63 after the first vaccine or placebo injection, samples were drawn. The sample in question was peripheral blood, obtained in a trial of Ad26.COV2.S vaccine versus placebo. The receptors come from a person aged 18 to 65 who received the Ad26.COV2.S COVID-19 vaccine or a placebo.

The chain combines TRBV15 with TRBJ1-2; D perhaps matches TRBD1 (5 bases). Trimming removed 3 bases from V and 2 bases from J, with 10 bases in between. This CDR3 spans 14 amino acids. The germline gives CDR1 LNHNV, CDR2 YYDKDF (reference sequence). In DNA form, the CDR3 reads TGTGCCACCAGCAGCGGGACCGACAACTATGGCTACACCTTC. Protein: CATSSGTDNYGYTF.

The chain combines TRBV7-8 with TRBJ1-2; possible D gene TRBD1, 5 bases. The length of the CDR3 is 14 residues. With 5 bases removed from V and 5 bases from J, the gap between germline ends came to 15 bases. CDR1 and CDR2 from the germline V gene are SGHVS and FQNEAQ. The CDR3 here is CASSRDGADYGYTF. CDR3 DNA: TGTGCCAGCAGCCGGGACGGGGCCGATTATGGCTACACCTTC.

CDR3 residues: CASSPRGSSYNEQFF. In nucleotides, the CDR3 is TGTGCCAGCAGTCCCAGGGGGAGTTCCTACAATGAGCAGTTCTTC. The rearrangement uses TRBV6-2 or TRBV6-3 and TRBJ2-1; 7 nucleotides line up with TRBD1. In germline, CDR1 is MNHEY, CDR2 SVGEGT. The V and J ends lost 5 bases and 1 base, in that order; junction bases with no gene match: 5. The CDR3 is 15 amino acids.

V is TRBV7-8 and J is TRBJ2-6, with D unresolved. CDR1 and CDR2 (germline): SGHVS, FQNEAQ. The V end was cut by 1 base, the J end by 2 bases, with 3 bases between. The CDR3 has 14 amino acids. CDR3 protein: CASSLVAGANVLTF. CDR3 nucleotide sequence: TGTGCCAGCAGCTTAGTAGCTGGGGCCAACGTCCTGACTTTC.